One and the same sample provided the 6 T cell receptor beta chains below, sequenced in a study of CD8 T cells in ankylosing spondylitis. In TCRdb, the 5' RACE reads were re-called with MiXCR into one record per CDR3 protein. The sample yields some 240,000 distinct CDR3 sequences, under 20% seen once. Sequenced: blood, either unsorted or a sorted T cell fraction (not recorded which). These receptors originate from a male donor with ankylosing spondylitis or in good health (not recorded which).

This clonotype was found a few times. The gene calls are TRBV12-3 or TRBV12-4 and TRBJ2-1; 10 bases are a match to TRBD2. The CDR3 spans 15 residues. V was clipped by 6 bases and J by 7 bases; unmatched bases: 9. Written as DNA, the CDR3 is TGTGCCAGCAGCCAAACGGGACTAGCGTCGAATGAGCAGTTCTTC. It yields the protein CASSQTGLASNEQFF.

V is TRBV9 and J is TRBJ1-6; maybe TRBD1 (6 bases). V was shortened by 3 bases and J by 1 base, with 14 bases between the two germline ends. Germline V gene lookup returns CDR1 SGDLS and CDR2 YYNGEE. The CDR3 is 17 amino acids. As DNA, the CDR3 is TGTGCCAGCAGCGCGACGCCCCAGGGGTCCTATAATTCACCCCTCCACTTT. Amino acids: CASSATPQGSYNSPLHF.

The gene calls are TRBV20-1 and TRBJ2-7; 8 nucleotides align to TRBD2. V shed 0 bases and J 0 bases; nucleotides not matched to a gene: 1. The CDR3 runs to 14 residues. Germline V lookup: CDR1 DFQATT, CDR2 SNEGSKA (reference sequence). This CDR3 is CSARDTSGSYEQYF. The CDR3 DNA follows: TGCAGTGCTAGAGATACTAGCGGCTCCTACGAGCAGTACTTC.

This rearrangement joins TRBV4-3 to TRBJ2-3, with D unclear. The germline V gene has CDR1 LGHNA and CDR2 YSLEER. The length of the CDR3 is 16 residues. V was trimmed by 3 bases and J by 1 base, leaving 14 bases between them. The CDR3 DNA reads TGCGCCAGCAGCCATCGGTGGGAATGGGGCACAGATACGCAGTATTTT. As protein: CASSHRWEWGTDTQYF.

This clonotype was seen only a few times. The chain uses TRBV7-6 and TRBJ2-1; D possibly corresponds to TRBD1 (6 bases). The germline CDR1 and CDR2 sequences are SGHVS and FNYEAQ. V shed 5 bases and J shed 4 bases, with 24 bases lying between them. The CDR3 sequence is 18 residues long. For the CDR3, the DNA is TGTGCCAGCAGCAAGACCCGTGAGACAGGAATCGGATACAATGAGCAGTTCTTC. The encoded protein is CASSKTRETGIGYNEQFF. Drawing the rest from reference TRBV7-6 and TRBJ2-1, the complete variable domain is GAGVSQSPRYKVTKRGQDVALRCDPISGHVSLYWYRQALGQGPEFLTYFNYEAQQDKSGLPNDRFSAERPEGSISTLTIQRTEQRDSAMYRCASSKTRETGIGYNEQFFGPGTRLTVL.

The genes are TRBV5-1 and TRBJ2-1; TRBD2 agrees at 12 bases. The V and J ends lost 0 bases and 2 bases, in that order; junction bases with no gene match: 6. This CDR3 region has 18 residues. Germline V gives CDR1 SGHRS, CDR2 YFSETQ. In nucleotides, the CDR3 is TGCGCCAGCAGCTTGGTCCGACTAGCGGGAGCCACCTACAATGAGCAGTTCTTC. The encoded protein is CASSLVRLAGATYNEQFF.